This T cell receptor (beta chain) was sequenced in a study of blood T cell repertoires in COVID-19. About the study: Spain, Italy and the United States supplied samples that represented acute and convalescent COVID-19. Sources were T cells, B-cell-depleted T cells, or PBMCs; the material itself was cDNA or gDNA.

Authors' analysis steps: Cell counts per sample came from amplifying reference gene primers. The data were produced by immunoSEQ multiplex PCR, yet TCRdb's version contains in-frame clones alone and is incomplete. V and J calls plus clone size are reproduced from that table; the DNA served to infer D and trimming. The repertoire holds roughly 60,000 clones, with about 77% as singletons. Trimming took off 8 bases at V and 5 bases at J, with 12 bases between the two ends. This CDR3 spans 13 amino acids. CDR1 is LNHDA, CDR2 SQIVND, per germline (reference sequence). V is TRBV19 and J is TRBJ2-2; a possible D gene is TRBD2 (6 bases). The clonotype comes from a human donor in a cohort sampled during active COVID-19. Material: peripheral blood. The CDR3 loop reads CASRVGGTGELFF. For the CDR3, the DNA is TGTGCCAGTCGAGTGGGGGGAACCGGGGAGCTGTTTTTT. Looking up the rest from reference TRBV19 and TRBJ2-2 gives the full variable domain: DGGITQSPKYLFRKEGQNVTLSCEQNLNHDAMYWYRQDPGQGLRLIYYSQIVNDFQKGDIAEGYSVSREKKESFPLTVTSAQKNPTAFYLCASRVGGTGELFFGEGSRLTVL.